These 8 T cell receptor beta chains originate from one sample sequenced in a study of radiation and T cells in renal cell carcinoma. Time point given: blood 4 weeks post-SBRT, at nephrectomy. Treatment defined: 15 Gy SBRT to primary tumor, nephrectomy 4 weeks later. Generated by immunoSEQ multiplex PCR, the TCRdb table keeps only in-frame clones and is missing some. The sample has tens of thousands of clones; 81% are singletons. Sequenced here: blood, sampled from a patient whose treatment included radiotherapy and nephrectomy. The receptors here all came from a man in his sixties with renal cell carcinoma.

The V and J genes are TRBV7-8 and TRBJ2-4; TRBD2 matches at 8 bases. Germline V CDR1 and CDR2: SGHVS, FQNEAQ. CDR3 length: 16 residues. The ends lost 4 bases at V and 0 bases at J; junction bases unmatched: 5. Written as DNA, the CDR3 is TGTGCCAGCAGCTCGATAGCGGGACCAGCCAAAAACATTCAGTACTTC. The encoded protein is CASSSIAGPAKNIQYF.

This chain joins TRBV30 and TRBJ1-2; no reliable D call. V shed 1 base and J shed 5 bases, with 11 bases lying between them. Germline V lookup: CDR1 GTSNPN, CDR2 SVGIG (reference sequence). This CDR3 has 13 amino acids. CDR3: CAWSGVRPYGYTF. Here the CDR3 DNA reads TGTGCCTGGAGTGGGGTCCGGCCTTATGGCTACACCTTC. Based on the CDR3 plus reference TRBV30 and TRBJ1-2, the full variable domain is SQTIHQWPATLVQPVGSPLSLECTVEGTSNPNLYWYRQAAGRGLQLLFYSVGIGQISSEVPQNLSASRPQDRQFILSSKKLLLSDSGFYLCAWSGVRPYGYTFGSGTRLTVV.

This clone was counted only a few times. The CDR3 ends on some other residue instead of the conserved phenylalanine or tryptophan, so this is likely a read error. It is unclear where the CDR3 begins or ends on the DNA, so no DNA is shown, and the CDR3 is as TCRdb lists it. The chain uses TRBV29-1 and TRBJ2-3; the table calls TRBD2, which could not be checked here. The germline CDR1 and CDR2 sequences are SQVTM and ANQGSEA. A total of 14 residues make up the CDR3, ends included. CDR3 protein: CSVTGTLNTLAPLL.

This clone was recorded a few times. The chain employs TRBV4-1 and TRBJ2-5; D may be TRBD1 or TRBD2 (5 bases each). Trimming took off 0 bases at V and 5 bases at J, with 13 bases between the two ends. This CDR3 comprises 15 residues. The germline gives CDR1 MGHRA, CDR2 YSYEKL. CDR3 sequence reads: CASSQEGVGRETQYF. The CDR3 nucleotides are TGCGCCAGCAGCCAAGAGGGGGTGGGGCGCGAGACCCAGTACTTC.

The chain carries TRBV15 and TRBJ1-3, with unresolved D. There are 16 residues in the CDR3. Germline CDR1 and CDR2: LNHNV and YYDKDF (reference sequence). Trimming cost V 5 bases and J 4 bases, with 18 bases left between them. CDR3 in amino acids: CATSVGFLSGGNTIYF. DNA for the CDR3: TGTGCCACCAGCGTCGGGTTTCTCTCTGGGGGAAACACCATATATTTT.

V is TRBV27 and J is TRBJ1-4, with a weak D call TRBD1 (5 bases). Germline V gene data show CDR1 as MNHEY and CDR2 as SMNVEV (reference sequence). V was cut by 4 bases and J by 2 bases, with 8 bases left in between. This CDR3 has 14 amino acids. The CDR3 is CASSWEGTNEKLFF. The CDR3 DNA reads as TGTGCCAGCAGTTGGGAGGGGACTAATGAAAAACTGTTTTTT.

The V gene is TRBV27, the J gene TRBJ2-3; 7 bases fit TRBD2. This CDR3 comprises 16 residues. Germline assignment: CDR1 MNHEY and CDR2 SMNVEV (reference sequence). V was pared by 5 bases and J by 0 bases, with 8 bases of the junction left unmatched. The CDR3: CASSLLTSRSTDTQYF. The CDR3 DNA is TGTGCCAGCAGTCTCTTGACTAGCAGAAGCACAGATACGCAGTATTTT.

This chain links TRBV9 with TRBJ2-5; 14 nucleotides agree with TRBD2. Germline V gene sequence: CDR1 SGDLS, CDR2 YYNGEE. Losses at the gene ends were 4 bases for V and 5 bases for J; bases not matched to a gene: 10. This CDR3 has 17 amino acids. CDR3 sequence (DNA): TGTGCCAGCAGCATCCCGGGACTAGCGGGAGCTAACGAGACCCAGTACTTC. Its translation: CASSIPGLAGANETQYF.